This is a list of T cell receptor beta chains from one sample in a study of blood T cells in healthy people across ages. In TCRdb, the 5' RACE reads were re-called with MiXCR into one record per CDR3 protein. The sample consists of just under 900,000 distinct CDR3 sequences, 29% of them appearing once. What was sequenced was blood. The receptor set was obtained from an elderly woman in good health. CDR3s include the opening cysteine and the closing phenylalanine or tryptophan. The D gene is left open where the match is weak. Clone size appears in some rows only: once, few, many, or a class for an expanded clone.

d_gene	v_gene	j_gene	abundance	CDR3nt	CDR3aa
TRBD2	TRBV30	TRBJ2-7	few	TGTGCCTGGAGTGTAAAGGCTAGCGGGGGTGTCGAGCAGTACTTC	CAWSVKASGGVEQYF
TRBD2	TRBV6-6	TRBJ2-7	-	TGTGCCAGCAGAATAGCGGGAGGGTCCTACGAGCAGTACTTC	CASRIAGGSYEQYF
-	TRBV11-3	TRBJ2-7	many	TGTGCCAGCAGCCCGGGGGGCGGCCACTCCTACGAGCAGTACTTC	CASSPGGGHSYEQYF
TRBD1	TRBV4-2	TRBJ2-1	many	TGTGCCAGCAGCCATACCGGGACAGGGGGCAGGAATGAGCAGTTCTTC	CASSHTGTGGRNEQFF
TRBD2	TRBV3-1	TRBJ2-5	-	TGTGCCAGCAGCCGGGGACTAGCGGGGGGGTACCAAGAGACCCAGTACTTC	CASSRGLAGGYQETQYF
-	TRBV6-2/TRBV6-3	TRBJ1-4	-	TGTGCCAGCAGTTCCGTAAGAGGGATTATGGAAAAACTGTTTTTT	CASSSVRGIMEKLFF
-	TRBV5-1	TRBJ2-5	many	TGCGCCAGCAGCTTGGACCAGAGCTTCCAAGAGACCCAGTACTTC	CASSLDQSFQETQYF
-	TRBV5-5	TRBJ2-3	-	TGTGCCAGCAGCTTGGAACCGAATGTGCAGTATTTT	CASSLEPNVQYF
-	TRBV6-1	TRBJ1-5	many	TGTGCCAGCAGTGCCGAGACAGGTCCGAATCAGCCCCAGCATTTT	CASSAETGPNQPQHF
TRBD2	TRBV5-1	TRBJ2-4	-	TGCGCCAGCAGCTCCCGTGCGGTAGCGGGAGCTACCAAAAACATTCAGTACTTC	CASSSRAVAGATKNIQYF
-	TRBV18	TRBJ2-6	many	TGTGCCAGCTCACCCTCGGTCCTCTCTGGGGCCAACGTCCTGACTTTC	CASSPSVLSGANVLTF
TRBD1	TRBV5-6	TRBJ1-2	many	TGTGCCAGCAGCTTGAGGGGGCCGGGCTATGGCTACACCTTC	CASSLRGPGYGYTF
TRBD1	TRBV6-5	TRBJ2-4	-	TGTGCCAGCAGTTTGGGGACAGGCCCTTTGGGAGGCGTGCAGTACTTC	CASSLGTGPLGGVQYF
-	TRBV12-3/TRBV12-4	TRBJ2-1	many	TGTGCCAGCAGGCCAGAAACAGGGGCGGGGTACAATGAGCAGTTCTTC	CASRPETGAGYNEQFF
TRBD1	TRBV7-2	TRBJ1-6	many	TGTGCCAGCAGCTCCGCCGGGACAGGGCTAAATTCACCCCTCCACTTT	CASSSAGTGLNSPLHF
TRBD1	TRBV5-1	TRBJ2-3	many	TGCGCCAGCAGCTTGGGCCGGACAGGGAGGATAACCACAGATACGCAGTATTTT	CASSLGRTGRITTDTQYF
-	TRBV20-1	TRBJ2-1	-	TGCAGTGCTGAACCGGGCCGGCCCCACAATGAGCAGTTCTTC	CSAEPGRPHNEQFF
TRBD2	TRBV7-2	TRBJ2-7	-	TGTGCCAGCAGCTTTACTAGCGGCCGCGAGCAGTACTTC	CASSFTSGREQYF
TRBD2	TRBV10-3	TRBJ2-1	many	TGTGCCATCAGTGAGTGGGAGACTAGCGGATCAAAGTTCTTC	CAISEWETSGSKFF
TRBD1	TRBV20-1	TRBJ1-2	many	TGCAGTGCTAGGGACAGGGGTAGTAATGGCTACACCTTC	CSARDRGSNGYTF
-	TRBV6-2/TRBV6-3	TRBJ1-4	-	TGTGCCAGCAGTCACCGGGCGACTGAAAAACTGTTTTTT	CASSHRATEKLFF
-	TRBV6-1	TRBJ1-5	few	TGTGCCAGCAGTGGAAGCACAGACCCTAGGCCCCAGCATTTT	CASSGSTDPRPQHF
-	TRBV7-2	TRBJ1-6	-	TGTGCCAGCAGCTTAGGCACGGGTAGGAATTCACCCCTCCACTTT	CASSLGTGRNSPLHF
-	TRBV6-2/TRBV6-3	TRBJ2-7	many	TGTGCCAGCAGACCGACAGCGGAGTACGAGCAGTACTTC	CASRPTAEYEQYF
-	TRBV20-1	TRBJ2-3	many	TGCAGTGCTAGAGACTCCATTGTAGATACGCAGTATTTT	CSARDSIVDTQYF
-	TRBV24-1	TRBJ2-2	-	TGTGCCACCTCACCGGGGACACTGAACACCGGGGAGCTGTTTTTT	CATSPGTLNTGELFF
TRBD1	TRBV20-1	TRBJ2-3	-	TGCAGTGCTAGTGAGGGCCCCCGGACAGGTACGCAGTATTTT	CSASEGPRTGTQYF
-	TRBV6-1	TRBJ1-1	once	TGTGCCAGCAGTGAGAGCCTGGACGGCCTTTATATGAACACTGAAGCTTTCTTT	CASSESLDGLYMNTEAFF
-	TRBV6-5	TRBJ2-7	many	TGTGCCAGCAGTCTGTCCAGGGGTTCCGAGCAGTACTTC	CASSLSRGSEQYF
TRBD1	TRBV24-1	TRBJ2-2	-	TGTGCCACCAGTGAACCAGACAGGGACACCGGGGAGCTGTTTTTT	CATSEPDRDTGELFF
TRBD2	TRBV29-1	TRBJ2-7	many	TGCAGCGTTGGGAACATAGGACTAGCGGCCACGGGGCAGTACTTC	CSVGNIGLAATGQYF
-	TRBV7-8	TRBJ2-7	many	TGTGCCAGCAGCTTAGAGGGGGACCACGAGCAGTACTTC	CASSLEGDHEQYF
-	TRBV20-1	TRBJ2-3	-	TGCAGTGCTAGAAATGAGGGGGGAGGCCGCACAGATACGCAGTATTTT	CSARNEGGGRTDTQYF
-	TRBV28	TRBJ2-7	-	TGTGCCAGCAGTTTACCCAGCCTCACGCACGAGCAGTACTTC	CASSLPSLTHEQYF
-	TRBV7-2	TRBJ2-1	many	TGTGCCAGCAGCCCGCGCTCAGGAGACAATGAGCAGTTCTTC	CASSPRSGDNEQFF
-	TRBV7-6	TRBJ2-7	-	TGTGCCAGCAGCTCCGGGTGGGAGCAGTACTTC	CASSSGWEQYF
-	TRBV3-1	TRBJ2-3	many	TGTGCCAGCAGCCGACCGGGACTCTTCACAGATACGCAGTATTTT	CASSRPGLFTDTQYF
-	TRBV6-2/TRBV6-3	TRBJ1-6	few	TGTGCCAGCAGTGAGGAAGGGAAGAGGGATTCACCCCTCCACTTT	CASSEEGKRDSPLHF
-	TRBV10-2	TRBJ1-2	few	TGCGCCAGCAGTGGTCCTGGGGAGGGGAACTATGGCTACACCTTC	CASSGPGEGNYGYTF
TRBD1	TRBV10-3	TRBJ2-3	-	TGTGCCATCAGTAGTATTCCGGGACAGGGGCCTCCAGATACGCAGTATTTT	CAISSIPGQGPPDTQYF
-	TRBV7-6	TRBJ2-5	many	TGTGCCAGCAGCCCCGGGACGGGGAAAGAGACCCAGTACTTC	CASSPGTGKETQYF
-	TRBV12-3/TRBV12-4	TRBJ2-3	-	TGTGCCAGCAGTTTAGGTCTAGGTGGGCGGCGGGGTAGCACAGATACGCAGTATTTT	CASSLGLGGRRGSTDTQYF
-	TRBV12-3/TRBV12-4	TRBJ1-3	-	TGTGCCACGTTATGGCGGGCTACGACCTCTGGAAACACCATATATTTT	CATLWRATTSGNTIYF
TRBD1	TRBV3-1	TRBJ1-2	-	TGTGCCAGCAGCCCCCTGATGACAGGGAGGGACGGCTACACCTTC	CASSPLMTGRDGYTF
-	TRBV20-1	TRBJ1-6	many	TGCAGTGCTAGGGAGGAGTCGGCGAATTCACCCCTCCACTTT	CSAREESANSPLHF
-	TRBV9	TRBJ2-7	many	TGTGCCAGCAGCGTAGGTCAGGGGGGTTACTACGAGCAGTACTTC	CASSVGQGGYYEQYF